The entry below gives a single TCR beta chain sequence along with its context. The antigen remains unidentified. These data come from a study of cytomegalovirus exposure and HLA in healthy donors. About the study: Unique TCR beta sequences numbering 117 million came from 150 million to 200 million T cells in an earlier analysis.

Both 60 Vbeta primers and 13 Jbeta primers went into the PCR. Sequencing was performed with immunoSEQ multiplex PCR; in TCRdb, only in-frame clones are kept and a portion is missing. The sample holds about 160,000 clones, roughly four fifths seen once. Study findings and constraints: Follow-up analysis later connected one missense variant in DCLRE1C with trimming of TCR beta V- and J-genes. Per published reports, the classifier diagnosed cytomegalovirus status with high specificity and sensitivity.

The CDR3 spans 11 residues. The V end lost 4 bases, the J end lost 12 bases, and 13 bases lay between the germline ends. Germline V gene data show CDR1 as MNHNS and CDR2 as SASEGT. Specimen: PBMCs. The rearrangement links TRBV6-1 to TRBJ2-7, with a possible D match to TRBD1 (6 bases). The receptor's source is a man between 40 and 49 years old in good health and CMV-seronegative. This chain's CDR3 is CASSVTGIAYF. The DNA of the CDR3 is TGTGCCAGCAGTGTAACAGGGATCGCGTACTTC.